The 2 T cell receptor beta chains given below trace back to one sample, sequenced in a study of shared clonotypes between healthy human individuals. Sequenced by immunoSEQ multiplex PCR; TCRdb stores in-frame clones only, minus some. Altogether roughly 890,000 clones are present, 80% to 95% being singletons, with the ten largest covering nearly 25%. In the naive CD8 group, cells lacked CD45RO and were positively selected for CCR7, so terminally differentiated effector memory CD45RA+ cells were left out. Sample: naive CD8+ T cells sorted from blood. The receptors shown here come from a man aged 25 to 40 in good health.

The rearrangement links TRBV15 to TRBJ1-1, with D perhaps matching TRBD1 (6 bases). The CDR3 has 13 residues. Trimming cost V 2 bases and J 4 bases, with 8 bases left between them. CDR1 and CDR2 (germline): LNHNV, YYDKDF (reference sequence). The CDR3 bases are TGTGCCACCAGCAGACCCAGGGGCACTGAAGCTTTCTTT. It is translated as CATSRPRGTEAFF.

CDR3 amino acids: CASSRDNKDGYTF. The CDR3 DNA reads TGTGCCAGCAGCCGGGACAACAAGGATGGCTACACCTTC. The V call is TRBV11-2, the J call TRBJ1-2; TRBD1 might be the D (6 bases). V was cut by 5 bases and J by 6 bases, with 13 bases left in between. The CDR3 sequence is 13 residues long. The germline V gene encodes CDR1 SGHAT and CDR2 FQNNGV. Looking up the rest from reference TRBV11-2 and TRBJ1-2 gives the full variable domain: EAGVAQSPRYKIIEKRQSVAFWCNPISGHATLYWYQQILGQGPKLLIQFQNNGVVDDSQLPKDRFSAERLKGVDSTLKIQPAKLEDSAVYLCASSRDNKDGYTFGSGTRLTVV.